This T cell receptor (beta chain) was found in a study of blood T cell repertoires in COVID-19. Libraries were prepared by immunoSEQ multiplex PCR; TCRdb keeps only in-frame clonotypes and omits some of them. The repertoire includes around 300,000 clones, approximately 92% of them detected once, and around 6.8% sits in the top ten. The CDR3 runs to 15 residues. Sequences were obtained from peripheral blood. This clonotype was obtained from a woman aged 25 to 39 with COVID-19, enrolled during active disease. V gene TRBV12-1 combines with J gene TRBJ1-1; TRBD1, the table's D call, was not compared with the DNA. TRBV12-1 is labeled a pseudogene. The CDR3 DNA is TGTGCCAGCAGCCCAGGACAGGGGATGAACACTGAAGCTTTCTTT. This codes for CASSPGQGMNTEAFF.